The sequence of this T cell receptor (beta chain) was determined in a study of T cells in Graves' hyperthyroidism and ophthalmopathy. Germline CDR1 LNHDA, CDR2 SQIVND (reference sequence). With 3 bases clipped from V and 1 base from J, the junction kept 3 bases outside the gene matches. CDR3 length equals 16 residues. The TCR beta CDR3 regions underwent amplification using RNA transcripts as the source. First-round RT-PCR with HTBI primers amplified the TCR CDR3 region. TCRdb reprocessed the multiplex PCR reads via MiXCR and lists one record per CDR3 protein. The sample comprises some 370,000 distinct CDR3 sequences, over 11% of which are singletons, and approximately 29% rests with the top ten.

The sample comprised blood. The TCR originated in a man aged 50-59 years with Graves' ophthalmopathy. The rearrangement joins TRBV19 to TRBJ2-7, with 13 nucleotides matching TRBD2. The CDR3 reads CASSIRGLAGSYEQYF. CDR3 coding DNA: TGTGCCAGTAGTATCAGGGGACTAGCGGGATCCTACGAGCAGTACTTC.